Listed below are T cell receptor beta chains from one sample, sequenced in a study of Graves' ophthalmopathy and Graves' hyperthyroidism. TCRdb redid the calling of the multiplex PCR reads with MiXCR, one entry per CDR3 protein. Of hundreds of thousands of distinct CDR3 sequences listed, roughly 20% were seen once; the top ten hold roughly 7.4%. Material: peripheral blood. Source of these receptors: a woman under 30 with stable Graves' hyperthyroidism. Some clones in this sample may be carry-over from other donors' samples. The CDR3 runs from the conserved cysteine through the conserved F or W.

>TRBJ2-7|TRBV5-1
CASSAGTTGYEQYF
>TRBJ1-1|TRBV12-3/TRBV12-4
CASGYGDAMNTEAFF
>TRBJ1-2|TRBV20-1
CSATRQGRSWGYTF
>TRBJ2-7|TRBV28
CASRPHGLADYEHYF
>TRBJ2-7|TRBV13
CASSLRTSGRYEQYF
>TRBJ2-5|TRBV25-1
CASSARMGSTQETQYF
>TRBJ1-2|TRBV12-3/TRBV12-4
CASSTDGVGGYTF
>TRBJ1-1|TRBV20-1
CSARSTANTEAFF
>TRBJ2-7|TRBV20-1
CSAREGRLAGYEQYF
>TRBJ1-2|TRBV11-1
CASSYLPGLLDYGYTF
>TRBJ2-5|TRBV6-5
CASSYSTGGGGQETQYF
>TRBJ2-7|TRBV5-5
CASSLAVEGFYEQYF
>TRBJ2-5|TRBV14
CASSQGGKTQYF
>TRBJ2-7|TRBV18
CASSPYSRTYEQYF
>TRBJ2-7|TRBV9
CASSVAAGAAYEQYF
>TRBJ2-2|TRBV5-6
CASTNPLILNTGELFF
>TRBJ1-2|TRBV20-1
CSAKGTGEYGYTF
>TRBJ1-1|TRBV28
CASSLNPGQGANTEAFF
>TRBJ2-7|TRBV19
CASSIGGGASYEQYF
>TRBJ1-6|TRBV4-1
CASSPTGGRDSPLHF
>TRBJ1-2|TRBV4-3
CASSQDTGGIYGYTF
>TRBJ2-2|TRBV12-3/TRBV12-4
CASSLAGAGELFF
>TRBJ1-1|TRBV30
CAWGIRGEAFF
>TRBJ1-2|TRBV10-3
CAISESTLRQGQNGYTF
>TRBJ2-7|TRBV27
CASSPQRQAYEQYF
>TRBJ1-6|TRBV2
CASSEQDSYNSPLHF
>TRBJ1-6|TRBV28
CASSSAGIKSPLHF
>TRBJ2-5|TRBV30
CAWSLGSQETQYF
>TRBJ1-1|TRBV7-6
CASSLLVRGSNTEAFF
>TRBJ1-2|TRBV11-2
CASSLGPKAPHGYTF
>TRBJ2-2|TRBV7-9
CASSPGLAATGELFF
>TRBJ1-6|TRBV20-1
CSAPTGTGGSPLHF